The 28 T cell receptor beta chains below all came from one sample that was sequenced in a study of blood T cell repertoires in COVID-19 (dated by TCRdb to 2019 to 2021). Libraries were constructed by the immunoSEQ multiplex PCR assay. The immuneACCESS repertoire file appears here via TCRdb, limited to in-frame rearrangements. These files lack a portion of the clones; in checked studies, under half of the deficit traces to unresolved V genes, and the cause of the others is not known. The sample includes approximately 100,000 clones, with 70% to 80% observed a single time. 6.2% of the sample goes to the ten largest clones. The sample comprised peripheral blood. The source is a man of 80 years or more with COVID-19, enrolled during active disease.

The chain uses TRBV5-1 and TRBJ1-2, with D possibly matching TRBD1 (6 bases). The CDR3 loop spans 15 amino acids. Between the trimmed V and J ends, which lost 0 bases and 8 bases, there was a span of 17 bases. Germline assignment: CDR1 SGHRS and CDR2 YFSETQ. The CDR3 nucleotides read TGCGCCAGCAGCTTGGCCTACAGGGCGTCTAGAGGCTACACCTTC. Translating gives CASSLAYRASRGYTF. Full variable domain (remainder filled in from reference TRBV5-1 and TRBJ1-2): KAGVTQTPRYLIKTRGQQVTLSCSPISGHRSVSWYQQTPGQGLQFLFEYFSETQRNKGNFPGRFSGRQFSNSRSEMNVSTLELGDSALYLCASSLAYRASRGYTFGSGTRLTVV.

The genes are TRBV7-9 and TRBJ1-2; a possible D gene is TRBD1 (5 bases). V shed 4 bases and J shed 2 bases, with 8 bases lying between them. Per germline, CDR1 SEHNR and CDR2 FQNEAQ (reference sequence). There are 13 residues in the CDR3. The CDR3 sequence: CASSSTVNYGYTF. CDR3 DNA sequence: TGTGCCAGCAGCTCGACAGTGAACTATGGCTACACCTTC.

The chain couples TRBV4-3 to TRBJ2-4, with 7 bases lining up with TRBD1. The CDR3 has 14 amino acids. The germline V gene has CDR1 LGHNA and CDR2 YSLEER. The V gene end was trimmed by 0 bases and the J gene end by 10 bases; junction bases not matched to a gene: 6. The CDR3 nucleotides are TGCGCCAGCAGCCAAGACGAGGGGGCCTCAATTCAGTACTTC. This gives the protein CASSQDEGASIQYF.

V gene TRBV6-5 combines with J gene TRBJ1-1, with a tentative D call TRBD1 (5 bases). Trimming took off 7 bases at V and 11 bases at J, with 20 bases between the two ends. The germline CDR1 and CDR2 sequences are MNHEY and SVGAGI. The CDR3 length is 13 residues. CDR3 sequence: CASTSTRPGRAFF. The CDR3 DNA follows: TGTGCCAGCACCTCTACCCGGCCAGGGCGGGCTTTCTTT.

This clone has only a few counts. The chain couples TRBV30 to TRBJ2-7, with a tentative D call TRBD2 (7 bases). The V end lost 3 bases, the J end lost 4 bases, and 13 bases lay between the germline ends. The germline gives CDR1 GTSNPN, CDR2 SVGIG (reference sequence). The CDR3 spans 13 residues. The CDR3 region has the DNA TGTGCCTGGAGCAAGGGGGGGGTATACGAGCAGTACTTC. This sequence encodes CAWSKGGVYEQYF.

Comments on this clone: This sequence may be a read error, since a much larger clone differs from it by one base. The chain carries TRBV27 and TRBJ2-1; TRBD2 might be the D (5 bases). CDR3 size: 16 residues. The germline CDR1 and CDR2 sequences are MNHEY and SMNVEV (reference sequence). V lost 4 bases and J lost 0, with 13 bases in between. This CDR3 reads CASSSQRLSSYNEQFF. The CDR3, as DNA: TGTGCCAGCAGTTCCCAGCGGCTAAGCTCCTACAATGAGCAGTTCTTC.

In this sample, this clone turned up a few times. The chain joins TRBV3-1 (or the pseudogene TRBV3-2) to TRBJ1-1, with 7 bases fitting TRBD1. The trim removed 4 bases at V and 7 bases at J, leaving 15 bases unmatched. Germline assignment: CDR1 LGHDT and CDR2 YNNKEL (reference sequence). The CDR3 has 16 residues. The CDR3 nucleotides read TGTGCCAGCAGCCCAAAGTTCATGAGAGGGGGCAGTGAAGCTTTCTTT. Protein product: CASSPKFMRGGSEAFF.

This clone came up once. The CDR3 bases are TGTGCCAGCAGCACCGGGGAGGACTATGGCTACACCTTC. It yields the protein CASSTGEDYGYTF. The rearrangement uses TRBV5-6 and TRBJ1-2, with D unclear. CDR1 SGHDT and CDR2 YYEEEE come from the germline V gene. This CDR3 is built from 13 residues. The ends were cut back, 4 bases at V and 3 bases at J, with 10 bases in the middle. The entire variable domain, with the rest obtained from reference TRBV5-6 and TRBJ1-2, is as follows: DAGVTQSPTHLIKTRGQQVTLRCSPKSGHDTVSWYQQALGQGPQFIFQYYEEEERQRGNFPDRFSGHQFPNYSSELNVNALLLGDSALYLCASSTGEDYGYTFGSGTRLTVV.

This clone has only one observation. The chain couples TRBV2 to TRBJ2-7, with 8 bases matching TRBD2. This CDR3 region has 14 residues. CDR1 is SNHLY, CDR2 FYNNEI, per germline. J lost 1 base, V lost 6 bases, and 5 bases had no gene match. CDR3 loop: CASRKTSVSYEQYF. The CDR3, as DNA: TGTGCCAGCAGGAAGACTAGCGTTTCCTACGAGCAGTACTTC.

The chain has TRBV7-6 and TRBJ2-1; 9 nucleotides match TRBD2. CDR3 length: 14 residues. Germline V gene data show CDR1 as SGHVS and CDR2 as FNYEAQ. V shed 2 bases and J 6 bases; nucleotides not matched to a gene: 2. In DNA, the CDR3 is TGTGCCAGCAGCTTATCTAGCGGGACCAATGAGCAGTTCTTC. Amino acid sequence: CASSLSSGTNEQFF.

The V and J genes are TRBV7-3 and TRBJ2-3; D possibly corresponds to TRBD2 (6 bases). This CDR3 has 14 residues. V lost 3 bases to trimming and J lost 5 bases, with 12 bases between them. Germline V gives CDR1 SGHTA, CDR2 FQGTGA. The CDR3 here is CASSLVGGGDTQYF. CDR3 coding DNA: TGTGCCAGCAGCTTGGTGGGAGGCGGAGATACGCAGTATTTT.

The V gene is TRBV19, the J gene TRBJ1-2; D uncertain. This CDR3 comprises 14 residues. Trimming left V 6 bases short and J 0 bases short, with 11 bases between. Germline V gene lookup returns CDR1 LNHDA and CDR2 SQIVND (reference sequence). The CDR3 DNA follows: TGTGCCAGTAGCCGGTCCCTTACTAACTATGGCTACACCTTC. This codes for CASSRSLTNYGYTF.

The chain has TRBV27 and TRBJ2-5; 10 nucleotides line up with TRBD2. Germline V lookup: CDR1 MNHEY, CDR2 SMNVEV (reference sequence). CDR3 length equals 18 residues. Trimming at V came to 0 bases and at J to 5 bases, leaving 12 bases not matched to a gene. For the CDR3, the DNA is TGTGCCAGCAGTTTATCGTTCCCCCTAGCGGGAGTCGGGGAGACCCAGTACTTC. This sequence encodes CASSLSFPLAGVGETQYF.

The chain is built from TRBV3-1 (or the pseudogene TRBV3-2) and TRBJ1-4, with 7 bases identical to TRBD1. The CDR3 covers 15 residues. Unmatched junction bases numbered 0, after V lost 1 base and J lost 1 base. Germline lookup yields CDR1 LGHDT and CDR2 YNNKEL (reference sequence). CDR3 region: CASSQGQGTNEKLFF. CDR3 sequence (DNA): TGTGCCAGCAGCCAAGGACAGGGAACTAATGAAAAACTGTTTTTT.

The chain uses TRBV5-1 and TRBJ2-2; 7 bases are a match to TRBD2. The CDR3 spans 13 residues. The J segment lost 7 bases and the V segment lost 7 bases, leaving 7 bases of the junction unmatched. CDR1 is SGHRS, CDR2 YFSETQ, per germline. The CDR3 bases are TGCGCCAGCCGGGCGGGAGCGAACGGGGAGCTGTTTTTT. It codes for CASRAGANGELFF. Variable domain in full (rest from reference TRBV5-1 and TRBJ2-2): KAGVTQTPRYLIKTRGQQVTLSCSPISGHRSVSWYQQTPGQGLQFLFEYFSETQRNKGNFPGRFSGRQFSNSRSEMNVSTLELGDSALYLCASRAGANGELFFGEGSRLTVL.

CDR3 sequence (DNA): TGTGCCAGCAGTGTGACAGGGACGGATGGCTACACCTTC. Its protein is CASSVTGTDGYTF. The chain combines TRBV2 with TRBJ1-2; 7 bases are a match to TRBD1. With V trimmed by 4 bases and J by 6 bases, 5 bases remained unmatched. The CDR3 runs to 13 residues. Germline values: CDR1 SNHLY, CDR2 FYNNEI.

This chain uses TRBV24-1 with TRBJ2-1, with TRBD2 matching over 15 bases. In germline, CDR1 is KGHDR, CDR2 SFDVKD. The CDR3 length is 16 residues. Trimming took 3 bases from V and 8 from J; bases not matched to a gene: 4. In DNA form, the CDR3 reads TGTGCCACCAGTGATCCCGGACTAGCGGGAGGGGATGAGCAGTTCTTC. It is translated as CATSDPGLAGGDEQFF.

This sequence joins TRBV13 and TRBJ2-7; the D gene is possibly TRBD2 (5 bases). Trimming took 5 bases from V and 3 from J, leaving 14 bases between them. This CDR3 region has 14 residues. Per the germline V gene, CDR1 is PRHDT and CDR2 is FYEKMQ (reference sequence). The DNA of the CDR3 is TGTGCCAGCAGCCGGGGTAGACCTAGCTACGAGCAGTACTTC. It specifies CASSRGRPSYEQYF.

Turning to this clone: A junction boundary mismatches the germline segment, possibly from a read error. V is TRBV7-7 and J is TRBJ2-1; 11 bases are shared with TRBD1. The length of the CDR3 is 15 residues. Germline CDR1 and CDR2: SSHAT and FNYEAQ (reference sequence). The CDR3 coding sequence is TGTGCTAGCAGCCGCGGGACAGGGGGGATCAATGAGCAGTTCTTC. It codes for CASSRGTGGINEQFF.

This clone was found once. The chain joins TRBV11-2 to TRBJ1-3, with 7 bases fitting TRBD1. This CDR3 is built from 17 residues. J gave up 2 bases and V 1 base, and 8 bases lay outside the gene matches. Germline CDR1 reads SGHAT; CDR2 reads FQNNGV. CDR3 region: CASSLVMGTAPGNTIYF. The CDR3 DNA reads TGTGCCAGCAGCTTAGTCATGGGGACAGCTCCTGGAAACACCATATATTTT.

The rearrangement uses TRBV27 and TRBJ2-6; D is undetermined. CDR3 size: 14 residues. Germline assignment: CDR1 MNHEY and CDR2 SMNVEV (reference sequence). Trimming cost V 2 bases and J 4 bases, with 6 bases left between them. The CDR3 sequence is CASSLALGANVLTF. CDR3 in DNA: TGTGCCAGCAGTTTAGCACTCGGGGCCAACGTCCTGACTTTC.

Here the CDR3 DNA reads TGTGCCAGTAGTATTACACAGGGGAACGAGCAGTACTTC. It yields the protein CASSITQGNEQYF. The J gene is TRBJ2-7, the V gene TRBV19; the match to TRBD1 covers 7 bases. Germline loops: CDR1 LNHDA, CDR2 SQIVND (reference sequence). After removal of 3 bases from V and 5 bases from J, the junction contained 4 bases not matched to a gene. The CDR3 loop spans 13 amino acids.

The V and J genes are TRBV9 and TRBJ2-1, with TRBD2 as a possible D gene (6 bases). The germline CDR1 and CDR2 sequences are SGDLS and YYNGEE. The V end lost 3 bases, the J end lost 1 base, and 17 bases lay between the germline ends. This CDR3 is built from 17 residues. CDR3: CASSGGTRLGSYNEQFF. The CDR3 DNA reads TGTGCCAGCAGCGGTGGCACCAGACTAGGATCCTACAATGAGCAGTTCTTC.

This chain links TRBV28 with TRBJ2-7; TRBD2 matches at 13 bases. V was clipped by 3 bases and J by 4 bases; unmatched bases: 3. The CDR3 totals 15 residues. CDR1 is MDHEN and CDR2 is SYDVKM in the germline V gene. CDR3 DNA sequence: TGTGCCAGCAGTTTTGGACTAGCGGGAGTGTACGAGCAGTACTTC. It encodes CASSFGLAGVYEQYF. The full variable domain, in which reference TRBV28 and TRBJ2-7 provide the parts outside the CDR3, is DVKVTQSSRYLVKRTGEKVFLECVQDMDHENMFWYRQDPGLGLRLIYFSYDVKMKEKGDIPEGYSVSREKKERFSLILESASTNQTSMYLCASSFGLAGVYEQYFGPGTRLTVT.

This clone occurred once. The chain combines TRBV7-2 with TRBJ2-1, with D possibly matching TRBD2 (6 bases). Deletions cut 3 bases from V and 1 base from J, with 10 bases between. This CDR3 is 15 amino acids long. Germline V gene data show CDR1 as SGHTA and CDR2 as FQGNSA. The DNA of the CDR3 is TGTGCCAGCAGCTTTGGCGGGACGTCCTACAATGAGCAGTTCTTC. Residues: CASSFGGTSYNEQFF.

The chain has TRBV12-3 or TRBV12-4 and TRBJ1-6; D is possibly TRBD1 (5 bases). V was pared by 3 bases and J by 7 bases, with 7 bases between. This CDR3 region has 13 residues. DNA of the CDR3: TGTGCCAGCAGTTTCTACAGGAATTCACCCCTCCACTTT. Protein product: CASSFYRNSPLHF.

The gene calls are TRBV19 and TRBJ1-2; 8 bases agree with TRBD1. This CDR3 is built from 15 residues. Per the germline V gene, CDR1 is LNHDA and CDR2 is SQIVND (reference sequence). The V gene end was trimmed by 1 base and the J gene end by 2 bases; junction bases not matched to a gene: 3. The CDR3 reads CASSIVDRENYGYTF. The CDR3 DNA follows: TGTGCCAGTAGTATAGTGGACAGGGAGAACTATGGCTACACCTTC.

This clone came up a few times. In the same sample, other DNA sequences code for this CDR3. The rearrangement uses TRBV6-1 and TRBJ2-7; 14 nucleotides agree with TRBD2. From germline, CDR1 is MNHNS and CDR2 SASEGT. The CDR3 is 16 residues long. V gave up 2 bases and J gave up 4 bases; unmatched junction bases: 4. The CDR3 loop reads CASSEPGLAGGYEQYF. The CDR3 nucleotides are TGTGCCAGCAGTGAACCCGGACTAGCGGGAGGTTACGAGCAGTACTTC.